The 22 T cell receptor beta chains below come from one sample, sequenced in a study of blood T cell repertoires in COVID-19. TCRdb's table, derived via immunoSEQ multiplex PCR, lists solely in-frame clones and lacks some. Among approximately 160,000 clones listed, roughly 80% were seen once. The sequencing sample was made of PBMCs or T cells enriched from blood (not recorded which). The receptors here all came from a woman between 45 and 60 years old who had recovered from COVID-19.

The chain couples TRBV7-9 to TRBJ2-3, with D possibly matching TRBD2 (6 bases). V was clipped by 2 bases and J by 2 bases, with 14 bases between them. The CDR3 runs to 16 residues. Germline CDR1 reads SEHNR; CDR2 reads FQNEAQ (reference sequence). In DNA, the CDR3 is TGTGCCAGCAGCTTAACACCTGCGGGGCACACAGATACGCAGTATTTT. Amino acid sequence: CASSLTPAGHTDTQYF.

This clone was counted between two and nine times. This chain joins TRBV20-1 and TRBJ1-1, with 10 nucleotides matching TRBD1. CDR1 is DFQATT, CDR2 SNEGSKA, per germline (reference sequence). V was clipped by 3 bases and J by 5 bases; unmatched bases: 3. There are 13 residues in the CDR3. This chain's CDR3 is CSASRTGGTEAFF. As DNA, the CDR3 is TGCAGTGCTAGTCGGACAGGGGGGACTGAAGCTTTCTTT.

This chain uses TRBV28 with TRBJ2-7; the match to TRBD2 covers 9 bases. The CDR3 has 15 residues. The V and J ends lost 5 bases and 4 bases, in that order; junction bases with no gene match: 9. Germline CDR1 MDHEN, CDR2 SYDVKM. The CDR3 protein is CASSTSGTSRYEQYF. The DNA of the CDR3 is TGTGCCAGCAGTACCTCCGGGACTAGCAGGTACGAGCAGTACTTC.

The V call is TRBV5-6, the J call TRBJ2-7, with D uncertain. The CDR3 sequence is 11 residues long. CDR1 is SGHDT, CDR2 YYEEEE, per germline. With 3 bases removed from V and 6 bases from J, the gap between germline ends came to 7 bases. The CDR3 nucleotides read TGTGCCAGCAGCTCGAGAGTCGAGCAGTACTTC. Amino acids: CASSSRVEQYF.

The chain uses TRBV11-1 and TRBJ1-1; D is unclear. V lost 3 bases and J 1 base, leaving 6 bases between the germline ends. This CDR3 spans 13 amino acids. Per germline, CDR1 SGHAT and CDR2 FQDESV (reference sequence). The CDR3, as DNA: TGTGCCAGCAGCTTCGTCCCGAACACTGAAGCTTTCTTT. Amino acids: CASSFVPNTEAFF. The variable domain in full, with the rest retrieved from reference TRBV11-1 and TRBJ1-1, is EAEVAQSPRYKITEKSQAVAFWCDPISGHATLYWYRQILGQGPELLVQFQDESVVDDSQLPKDRFSAERLKGVDSTLKIQPAELGDSAMYLCASSFVPNTEAFFGQGTRLTVV.

This chain links TRBV28 with TRBJ1-1, with D hard to call. The CDR3 spans 14 residues. From germline, CDR1 is MDHEN and CDR2 SYDVKM. The ends were cut back, 2 bases at V and 1 base at J, with 8 bases in the middle. The DNA of the CDR3 is TGTGCCAGCAGTTTACCCAGTTGGAACACTGAAGCTTTCTTT. It is translated as CASSLPSWNTEAFF.

This clone was observed once. The chain uses TRBV3-1 (or the pseudogene TRBV3-2) and TRBJ2-3; 8 nucleotides line up with TRBD1. CDR1 is LGHDT, CDR2 YNNKEL, per germline (reference sequence). The CDR3 extends over 17 amino acids. V lost 8 bases and J lost 8; bases outside the gene matches: 21. CDR3 in amino acids: CASSKIRQGSVVGTQYF. In DNA form, the CDR3 reads TGTGCCAGCTCCAAGATACGACAGGGGAGCGTTGTGGGTACGCAGTATTTT.

The V and J genes are TRBV7-2 and TRBJ1-2, with TRBD1 as a possible D gene (6 bases). V lost 1 base to trimming and J lost 2 bases, with 11 bases between them. The CDR3 sequence is 15 residues long. The germline V gene has CDR1 SGHTA and CDR2 FQGNSA. The DNA of the CDR3 is TGTGCCAGCAGCTTAGGGGGGGGCGGAAACTATGGCTACACCTTC. Protein product: CASSLGGGGNYGYTF.

The chain employs TRBV7-9 and TRBJ1-2; 10 bases match TRBD1. V lost 7 bases and J lost 2; bases outside the gene matches: 10. The germline CDR1 and CDR2 sequences are SEHNR and FQNEAQ (reference sequence). The CDR3 is 16 amino acids. For the CDR3, the DNA is TGTGCCAGCACCAACGAAAAGGACAGGGGGAACTATGGCTACACCTTC. It codes for CASTNEKDRGNYGYTF.

The chain employs TRBV5-4 and TRBJ2-7; possibly TRBD2 for D (5 bases). Germline lookup yields CDR1 SGHNT and CDR2 YYREEE (reference sequence). The CDR3 consists of 13 residues. V lost 1 base, J lost 6 bases, and 11 bases lay in between. CDR3 in amino acids: CASSLITGSEQYF. Written as DNA, the CDR3 is TGTGCCAGCAGCTTGATAACGGGGTCCGAGCAGTACTTC.

The chain joins TRBV11-3 to TRBJ1-1, with 9 bases aligning to TRBD1. CDR1 and CDR2 from the germline V gene are SGHNT and YENEEA. Losses at the gene ends were 2 bases for V and 7 bases for J; bases not matched to a gene: 2. The CDR3 spans 13 residues. The CDR3 spells CASSLTDRGEAFF. As DNA, the CDR3 is TGTGCCAGCAGCTTAACGGACAGGGGTGAAGCTTTCTTT.

The gene calls are TRBV12-3 or TRBV12-4 and TRBJ1-5, with D possibly TRBD1 on 5 matching bases. Trimming removed 8 bases from V and 6 bases from J, with 11 bases in between. The CDR3 spans 12 residues. CDR3 sequence: CASRWGLQPQHF. DNA for the CDR3: TGTGCCAGCCGCTGGGGACTTCAGCCCCAGCATTTT.

The chain recombines TRBV29-1 with TRBJ1-5, with D perhaps TRBD1 (5 bases). Per germline, CDR1 SQVTM and CDR2 ANQGSEA. The V end was cut by 5 bases, the J end by 5 bases, with 10 bases between. The CDR3 length is 12 residues. CDR3 nucleotides: TGCAGCGTTCAGACAGCCGATCAGCCCCAGCATTTT. Translating gives CSVQTADQPQHF.

This clone was observed a handful of times. The rearrangement uses TRBV19 and TRBJ2-7; D call uncertain. This CDR3 is built from 13 residues. Per germline, CDR1 LNHDA and CDR2 SQIVND (reference sequence). V lost 3 bases and J 4 bases, leaving 10 bases between the germline ends. Here the CDR3 DNA reads TGTGCCAGTAGTATTGGGCACTCATACGAGCAGTACTTC. It is translated as CASSIGHSYEQYF.

The rearrangement links TRBV29-1 to TRBJ2-4, with a tentative D call TRBD2 (5 bases). CDR3 size: 13 residues. The V gene lost 3 bases and the J gene lost 1 base, with 7 bases spanning the gap. Looked up from germline, CDR1 is SQVTM and CDR2 is ANQGSEA. The CDR3 DNA sequence: TGCAGCGTTGAGACTAACGCCAAAAACATTCAGTACTTC. This gives the protein CSVETNAKNIQYF.

This clone was seen ten or more times. The chain couples TRBV19 to TRBJ2-3; maybe TRBD2 (5 bases). Trimming stripped 0 bases from V and 2 bases from J, with 12 bases between. CDR1 LNHDA and CDR2 SQIVND come from the germline V gene (reference sequence). CDR3 length: 16 amino acids. CDR3 nucleotides: TGTGCCAGTAGTATAGATCGCAGCGGACTCACAGATACGCAGTATTTT. Translation gives CASSIDRSGLTDTQYF. The full variable domain, in which reference TRBV19 and TRBJ2-3 provide the parts outside the CDR3, is DGGITQSPKYLFRKEGQNVTLSCEQNLNHDAMYWYRQDPGQGLRLIYYSQIVNDFQKGDIAEGYSVSREKKESFPLTVTSAQKNPTAFYLCASSIDRSGLTDTQYFGPGTRLTVL.

The J gene is TRBJ2-1, the V gene TRBV7-3; 12 nucleotides align to TRBD1. CDR1 SGHTA and CDR2 FQGTGA come from the germline V gene. The CDR3 runs 17 residues. Germline trimming cut 3 bases from V and 2 bases from J; bases unmatched to any gene: 5. CDR3: CASSLGTGGRTYNEQFF. The DNA of the CDR3 is TGTGCCAGCAGCTTGGGGACAGGGGGCCGCACCTACAATGAGCAGTTCTTC.

The V and J genes are TRBV7-2 and TRBJ1-6; D gene unclear. Trimming left V 0 bases short and J 13 bases short, with 16 bases between. CDR1 is SGHTA and CDR2 is FQGNSA in the germline V gene. The CDR3 length is 15 residues. In nucleotides, the CDR3 is TGTGCCAGCAGCTTAGCGTCGGCCGGCGGAGGGCCCCTCCACTTT. Its protein is CASSLASAGGGPLHF.

The rearrangement uses TRBV7-2 and TRBJ2-1; TRBD1 agrees at 7 bases. Germline CDR1 SGHTA, CDR2 FQGNSA. This CDR3 has 14 amino acids. V gave up 6 bases and J gave up 8 bases; unmatched junction bases: 10. The CDR3 loop is CASSRRQGSYEQFF. CDR3 nucleotide sequence: TGTGCCAGCAGTCGAAGACAGGGTAGTTATGAGCAGTTCTTC.

This chain connects TRBV25-1 to TRBJ2-7; D not certain. Germline V gene data show CDR1 as MGHDK and CDR2 as SYGVNS. The CDR3 is 11 amino acids. V was clipped by 7 bases and J by 3 bases, with 7 bases between them. CDR3 DNA sequence: TGTGCCAGCACCACAGTCTACGAGCAGTACTTC. Translating gives CASTTVYEQYF.

The chain joins TRBV10-3 to TRBJ2-3; possible D gene TRBD2, 6 bases. The CDR3 totals 15 residues. The germline V and J ends were trimmed by 6 bases and 2 bases, with 15 bases remaining between them. Germline values: CDR1 ENHRY, CDR2 SYGVKD. The DNA of the CDR3 is TGTGCCATCAGCATAAGCGGGCAGCCCACAGATACGCAGTATTTT. This codes for CAISISGQPTDTQYF.

This clone was seen once. The chain uses TRBV5-1 and TRBJ2-7, with 7 bases lining up with TRBD1. Germline V gene data show CDR1 as SGHRS and CDR2 as YFSETQ. V gave up 4 bases and J gave up 3 bases; unmatched junction bases: 7. This CDR3 contains 14 residues. The CDR3 bases are TGCGCCAGCAGCCAGAACCCAGGGGGCTACGAGCAGTACTTC. Translating gives CASSQNPGGYEQYF.